This paragraph covers one T cell receptor beta chain sequence. This entry belongs to a study of blood T cell repertoires in COVID-19. Across the study: Both acute and convalescent COVID-19 samples were obtained from the United States, Italy and Spain.

CDR1 is LNHDA and CDR2 is SQIVND in the germline V gene (reference sequence). Trimming stripped 6 bases from V and 6 bases from J, with 14 bases between. The CDR3 has 13 amino acids. Assay: immunoSEQ multiplex PCR; the TCRdb copy retains only in-frame clones and omits some. Of some 320,000 clones listed, 85% to 90% are singletons. Input material: PBMCs or T cells enriched from blood (not recorded which). The rearrangement uses TRBV19 and TRBJ2-5; D is perhaps TRBD2 (7 bases). The TCR originated in a woman aged 45-60 years who had been exposed to COVID-19. The CDR3 is CASSEGGKQTQYF. In nucleotides, the CDR3 is TGTGCCAGTAGCGAGGGGGGGAAGCAGACCCAGTACTTC.